A selection of T cell receptor beta chains follows, all from one sample in a study of control samples from healthy donors and cancer patients. This table comes from immunoSEQ multiplex PCR, and its TCRdb copy is limited to in-frame clones, with some not included. Among tens of thousands of clones listed, roughly nine tenths were seen once. Sequences were obtained from PBMCs. The receptors come from a man aged 40-49 years with colorectal cancer. Each CDR3 is given with its conserved first and last residue. The order of the fields is V gene, J gene, D gene, CDR3 protein. D genes are given only for firm matches.

TRBV7-9	TRBJ1-4	-	CASSLIREKLFF
TRBV7-2	TRBJ1-2	-	CASSLVGVSANFGYTF
TRBV2	TRBJ1-2	TRBD1	CASNRQGYGYTF
TRBV5-4	TRBJ1-2	TRBD1	CASRLQGAMGGYTF
TRBV4-2	TRBJ2-5	TRBD2	CASSQELAGGRKQETQYF
TRBV5-1	TRBJ2-5	-	CASSLVPSQETQYF
TRBV24-1	TRBJ2-3	-	CATSDLGGEGTDTQYF
TRBV14	TRBJ2-1	-	CASTQGGTGYNEQFF
TRBV7-9	TRBJ2-3	-	CASSHSRWDTDTQYF
TRBV20-1	TRBJ2-3	-	CSAPLGTQYF
TRBV29-1	TRBJ1-2	-	CSVKAYPVGNYGYTF
TRBV5-6	TRBJ1-6	-	CASSLRGDSPLHF
TRBV12-3/TRBV12-4	TRBJ2-3	-	CASSLGSTDTQYF
TRBV7-9	TRBJ2-1	-	CASSSPGGEYNEQFF
TRBV5-1	TRBJ1-2	-	CASSREASSYGYTF
TRBV6-5	TRBJ1-1	-	CASSYGGEAFF
TRBV6-6	TRBJ1-1	TRBD1	CASSRFTPGQLNTEAFF
TRBV19	TRBJ1-4	-	CASSRVPGTSPEKLFF
TRBV30	TRBJ1-5	-	CAWSVGSNQPQHF
TRBV7-2	TRBJ1-3	TRBD1	CASSLVQGRGNTIYF
TRBV19	TRBJ2-1	-	CASSSSPRLRGYNEQFF
TRBV19	TRBJ2-7	-	CASSRGTEYEQYF
TRBV4-1	TRBJ2-3	-	CASSQTQLIITDTQYF
TRBV5-6	TRBJ1-2	TRBD1	CASSLPTGRAGYTF
TRBV6-1	TRBJ2-7	-	CASSEEGGPYEQYF
TRBV27	TRBJ1-2	TRBD1	CASRQTGTGVSVNYGYTF
TRBV21-1	TRBJ1-5	-	CASSRTHYSNQPQHF
TRBV18	TRBJ2-2	-	CASSPAPLDTGELFF
TRBV7-2	TRBJ1-2	TRBD1	CASSLDRLYGYTF
TRBV9	TRBJ1-3	-	CASSVESALSGNTIYF
TRBV6-6	TRBJ2-5	TRBD1	CASSSLGQGGETQYF
TRBV5-1	TRBJ2-3	-	CASSRQGDTQYF
TRBV7-9	TRBJ2-5	-	CASSLGKGAETQYF
TRBV15	TRBJ1-5	-	CATSRDMGDQPQHF
TRBV18	TRBJ2-7	-	CASSPGYEQYF
TRBV27	TRBJ2-3	TRBD2	CASSSGGGSSTDTQYF
TRBV12-2	TRBJ1-3	-	CASRLGRRGLRGNTIYF
TRBV3-1/TRBV3-2	TRBJ1-5	-	CASSLMGPNQPQHF
TRBV12-3/TRBV12-4	TRBJ1-2	-	CASSPGSGYGYTF
TRBV6-5	TRBJ1-5	TRBD1	CASSNPTGIQPQHF
TRBV15	TRBJ1-2	-	CATSRGLGISYGYTF
TRBV7-2	TRBJ1-1	-	CASSPQWGLNTEAFF